Listed here are 3 T cell receptor beta chains from one sample, sequenced in a study of T cells in narcolepsy. TCRdb's copy holds only in-frame clones and misses some; the assay was immunoSEQ multiplex PCR. This sample has tens of thousands of clones; around 80% occur once, and the top ten carry less than 1.5%. The sequenced sample consisted of CD45RA- memory CD4+ T cells from PBMCs. The origin of the receptors is a human donor with narcolepsy.

The CDR3 sequence: CASTLGLTTDTQYF. The CDR3 bases are TGCGCCAGCACACTAGGACTTACCACAGATACGCAGTATTTT. The chain carries TRBV5-1 and TRBJ2-3; D may be TRBD2 (5 bases). V was pared by 6 bases and J by 2 bases, with 13 bases between. In germline, CDR1 is SGHRS, CDR2 YFSETQ. The CDR3 covers 14 residues.

This clone is a singleton in its sample. The chain links TRBV29-1 to TRBJ2-6; tentatively, D is TRBD1 (6 bases). The CDR3 is 16 residues long. The V gene lost 5 bases and the J gene lost 0 bases, with 14 bases spanning the gap. Germline assignment: CDR1 SQVTM and CDR2 ANQGSEA. The CDR3 loop reads CSVKQGSTSGANVLTF. The CDR3, as DNA: TGCAGCGTTAAACAGGGTTCTACCTCTGGGGCCAACGTCCTGACTTTC.

This rearrangement joins TRBV7-6 to TRBJ2-5; the D gene is possibly TRBD1 (6 bases). Trimming took 4 bases from V and 2 from J, leaving 14 bases between them. The CDR3 extends over 15 amino acids. Per germline, CDR1 SGHVS and CDR2 FNYEAQ. This chain's CDR3 is CASSSPTGNQETQYF. Written as DNA, the CDR3 is TGTGCCAGCAGCTCCCCCACAGGGAATCAAGAGACCCAGTACTTC.